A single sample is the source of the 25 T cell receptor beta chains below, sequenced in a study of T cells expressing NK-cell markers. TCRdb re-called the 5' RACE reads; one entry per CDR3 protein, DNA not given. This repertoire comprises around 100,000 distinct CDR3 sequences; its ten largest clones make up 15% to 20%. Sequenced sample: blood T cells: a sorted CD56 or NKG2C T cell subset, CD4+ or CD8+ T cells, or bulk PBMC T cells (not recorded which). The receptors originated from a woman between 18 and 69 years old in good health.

CDR3 loop: CSARLLAGGADEQFF. The chain combines TRBV20-1 with TRBJ2-1; TCRdb outputs TRBD2, but without DNA this stays unchecked. CDR3 length: 15 residues. Per the germline V gene, CDR1 is DFQATT and CDR2 is SNEGSKA (reference sequence).

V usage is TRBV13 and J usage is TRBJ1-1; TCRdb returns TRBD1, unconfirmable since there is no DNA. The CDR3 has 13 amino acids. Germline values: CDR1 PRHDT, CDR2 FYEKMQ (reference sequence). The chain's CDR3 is CASDAGGVTEAFF.

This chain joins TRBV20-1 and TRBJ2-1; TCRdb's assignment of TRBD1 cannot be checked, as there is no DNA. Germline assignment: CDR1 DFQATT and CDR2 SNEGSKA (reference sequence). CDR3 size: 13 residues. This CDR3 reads CSAKQGTVNEQFF.

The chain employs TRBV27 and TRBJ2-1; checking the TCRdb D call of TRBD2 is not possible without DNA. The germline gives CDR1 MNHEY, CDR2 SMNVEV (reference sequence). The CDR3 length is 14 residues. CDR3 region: CADSGTSGRFEQFF.

The CDR3 reads CSAQSSGDNEQFF. The chain carries TRBV20-1 and TRBJ2-1; with no DNA, the TCRdb D assignment of TRBD2 cannot be verified. The CDR3 contains 13 residues. CDR1 is DFQATT and CDR2 is SNEGSKA in the germline V gene (reference sequence).

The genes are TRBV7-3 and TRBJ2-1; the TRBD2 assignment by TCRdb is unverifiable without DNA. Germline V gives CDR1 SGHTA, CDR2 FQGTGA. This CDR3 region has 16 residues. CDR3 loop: CASSSSPGLAENEQFF.

CDR3 sequence reads: CASSPARGRTEAFF. The rearrangement uses TRBV6-2 or TRBV6-3 and TRBJ1-1; no DNA is available, so the TRBD1 call from TCRdb remains unchecked. The CDR3 runs to 14 residues. The germline CDR1 and CDR2 sequences are MNHEY and SVGEGT.

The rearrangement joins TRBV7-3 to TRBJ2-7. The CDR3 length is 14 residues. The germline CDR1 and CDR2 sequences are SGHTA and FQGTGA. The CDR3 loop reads CASSVSGTSYEQYF.

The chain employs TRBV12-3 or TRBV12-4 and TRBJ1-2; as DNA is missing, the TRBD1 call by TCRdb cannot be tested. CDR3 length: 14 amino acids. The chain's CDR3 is CASSLGQAEYGYTF.

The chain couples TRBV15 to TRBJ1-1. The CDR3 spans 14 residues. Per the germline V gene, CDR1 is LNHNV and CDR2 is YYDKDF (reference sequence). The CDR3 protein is CATSSDRMNTEAFF.

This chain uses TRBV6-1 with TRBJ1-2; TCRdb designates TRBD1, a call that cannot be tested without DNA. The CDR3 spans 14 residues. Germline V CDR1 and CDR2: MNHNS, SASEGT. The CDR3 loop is CASSLGQGAEGYTF.

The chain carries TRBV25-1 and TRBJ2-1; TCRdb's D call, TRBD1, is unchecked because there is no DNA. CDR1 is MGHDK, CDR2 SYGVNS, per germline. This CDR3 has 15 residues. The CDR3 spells CASQGGGRAYNEQFF.

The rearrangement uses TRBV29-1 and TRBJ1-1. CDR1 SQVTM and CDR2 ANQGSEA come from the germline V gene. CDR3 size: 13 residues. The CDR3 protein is CSVSPRGETEAFF.

The CDR3 sequence is CASSPSYTFQETQYF. The chain couples TRBV27 to TRBJ2-5; TCRdb picks TRBD2, but there is no DNA to check that call. The CDR3 contains 15 residues. Germline CDR1 reads MNHEY; CDR2 reads SMNVEV (reference sequence).

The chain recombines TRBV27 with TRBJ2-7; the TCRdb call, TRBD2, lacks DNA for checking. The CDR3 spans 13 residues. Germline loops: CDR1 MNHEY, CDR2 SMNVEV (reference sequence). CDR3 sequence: CATTGGPAYEQYF.

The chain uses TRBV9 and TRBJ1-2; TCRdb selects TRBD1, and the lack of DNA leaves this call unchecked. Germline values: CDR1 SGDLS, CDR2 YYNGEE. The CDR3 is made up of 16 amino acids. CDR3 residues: CASSETGTETFYGYTF. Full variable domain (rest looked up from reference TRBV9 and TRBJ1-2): DSGVTQTPKHLITATGQRVTLRCSPRSGDLSVYWYQQSLDQGLQFLIQYYNGEERAKGNILERFSAQQFPDLHSELNLSSLELGDSALYFCASSETGTETFYGYTFGSGTRLTVV.

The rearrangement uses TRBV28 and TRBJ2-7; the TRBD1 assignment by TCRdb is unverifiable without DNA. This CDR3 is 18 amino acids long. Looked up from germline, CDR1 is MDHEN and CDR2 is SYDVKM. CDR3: CASSFDPGAAGSSYEQYF.

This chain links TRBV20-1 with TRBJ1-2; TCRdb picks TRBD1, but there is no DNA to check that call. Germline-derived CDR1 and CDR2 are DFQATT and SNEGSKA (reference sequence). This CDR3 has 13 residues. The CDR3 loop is CSAREQGLVGYTF.

This chain's CDR3 is CASSLGPAGRDTEAFF. The chain recombines TRBV7-8 with TRBJ1-1. Germline assignment: CDR1 SGHVS and CDR2 FQNEAQ. This CDR3 has 16 amino acids.

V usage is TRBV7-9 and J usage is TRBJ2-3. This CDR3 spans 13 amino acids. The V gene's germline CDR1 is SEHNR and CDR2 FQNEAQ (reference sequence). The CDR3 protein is CASSLPTEDTQYF.

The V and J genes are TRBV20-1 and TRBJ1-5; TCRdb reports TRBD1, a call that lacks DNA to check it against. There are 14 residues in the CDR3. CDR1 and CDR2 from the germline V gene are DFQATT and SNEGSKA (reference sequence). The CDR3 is CSASGTGNNQPQHF.

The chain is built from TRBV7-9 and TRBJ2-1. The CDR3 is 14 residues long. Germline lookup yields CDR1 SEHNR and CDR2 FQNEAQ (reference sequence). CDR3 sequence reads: CASNSGRSYNEQFF.

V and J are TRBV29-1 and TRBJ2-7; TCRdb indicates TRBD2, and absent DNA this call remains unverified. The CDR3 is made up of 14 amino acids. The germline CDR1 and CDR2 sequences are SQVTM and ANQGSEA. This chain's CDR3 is CSVELAGGRYEQYF.

CDR3: CATSITGLNEKLFF. The V call is TRBV15, the J call TRBJ1-4; TCRdb proposes TRBD1, but this gene call is untestable without DNA. Per the germline V gene, CDR1 is LNHNV and CDR2 is YYDKDF (reference sequence). The CDR3 is 14 residues long.

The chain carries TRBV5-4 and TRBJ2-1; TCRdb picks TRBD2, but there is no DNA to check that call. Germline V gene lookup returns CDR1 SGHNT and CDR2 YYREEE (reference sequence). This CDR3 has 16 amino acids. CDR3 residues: CASSLSWQGRYNEQFF.